These T cell receptor beta chains were read from a single sample in a study of metastatic and nonmetastatic thyroid tumors. MiXCR was used by TCRdb to re-call the PCR reads. The sample records tens of thousands of clones, about a sixth being singletons. The sample taken for sequencing was blood. The receptors were sampled from a male donor with papillary thyroid cancer or a benign thyroid nodule (not recorded which). Some clones in this sample may be carry-over from other donors' samples. CDR3s include the opening cysteine and the closing phenylalanine or tryptophan.

>TRBJ2-7|TRBV18|13
CASSGDRAGEQYF
>TRBJ1-6|TRBV10-2|15
CASSVTDRGASPLHF
>TRBJ2-2|TRBV19|14
CASSIGDSTGELFF
>TRBJ1-5|TRBV16|15
CASSLQGDSNQPQHF
>TRBJ1-2|TRBV7-2|16
CASSLVVGDGPYGYTF
>TRBJ2-1|TRBV14|13
CASSRGANNEQFF
>TRBJ1-3|TRBV19|14
CASSNRGKGNTIYF
>TRBJ2-2|TRBV27|15
CASSPDIKNTGQLFF
>TRBJ1-4|TRBV2|14
CASSEGQSNEKLFF
>TRBJ2-1|TRBV9|16
CASSVGVVGGCSEQFF
>TRBJ2-3|TRBV7-6|16
CASSRTSGRRTDTQYF
>TRBJ2-3|TRBV5-6|16
CASSPLRTSGVDTQYF
>TRBJ2-7|TRBV6-1|12
CASRSNRGEQYF
>TRBJ2-3|TRBV20-1|13
CSAWTSESDTQYF
>TRBJ2-1|TRBV20-1|15
CSARDITLGYNEQFF
>TRBJ1-4|TRBV2|14
CASRPGQLNEKLFF
>TRBJ2-1|TRBV20-1|14
CSARGRDSLGEQFF
>TRBJ1-2|TRBV11-1|16
CASSLSNGWLVDGYTF
>TRBJ1-4|TRBV20-1|14
CSASDRKGSEKLFF
>TRBJ2-1|TRBV7-9|16
CASSLVTGGSYNEQFF
>TRBJ1-2|TRBV6-2/TRBV6-3|12
CASSYGLRGYTF
>TRBJ1-4|TRBV6-1|17
CASSPYPRQAENEKLFF
>TRBJ2-1|TRBV5-1|18
CASSSSSSGTPGYNEQFF
>TRBJ2-3|TRBV30|16
CAWSPTWTDSTDTQYF
>TRBJ2-1|TRBV2|11
CASSEDSWQFF